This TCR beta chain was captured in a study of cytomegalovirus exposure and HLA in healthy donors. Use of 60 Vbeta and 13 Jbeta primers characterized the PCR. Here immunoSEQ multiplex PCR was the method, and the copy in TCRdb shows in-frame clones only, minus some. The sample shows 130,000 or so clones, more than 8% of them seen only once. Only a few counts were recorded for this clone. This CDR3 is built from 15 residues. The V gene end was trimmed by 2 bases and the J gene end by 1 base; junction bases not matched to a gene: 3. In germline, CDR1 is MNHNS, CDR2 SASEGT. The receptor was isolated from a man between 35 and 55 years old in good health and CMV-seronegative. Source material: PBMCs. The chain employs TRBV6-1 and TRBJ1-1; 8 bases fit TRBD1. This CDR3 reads CASSEWTGTNTEAFF. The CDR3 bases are TGTGCCAGCAGTGAATGGACAGGGACGAACACTGAAGCTTTCTTT.